The clone carrying this T cell receptor beta chain was counted ten times or more. Its target is unknown. The time point denotes: pre-sensitization, week 0. Treatment meaning: therapeutic diphenylcyclopropenone sensitization with weekly scalp DPC. The data were taken from a study of human T cells and chemical hapten exposure. Findings and caveats of the study: Clustering by CDR3 similarity yielded significantly more large clusters from expanded TCRs than controls.

CDR3 length equals 15 residues. After removal of 6 bases from V and 5 bases from J, the junction contained 7 bases not matched to a gene. How the authors handled the data: A per-sample median of about 100,000 TCRs was observed, with counts ranging from about 23,224 to 690,600. TCRdb re-called the RACE reads with MiXCR, one entry per CDR3 protein. The V and J calls reflect TCRdb's pipeline rather than the authors' work. The sample has approximately 370,000 distinct CDR3 sequences, about 5.4% seen once. Sequences were derived from whole blood, sampled in connection with sensitization to the hapten diphenylcyclopropenone (DPC). The sequence was obtained from a woman between 18 and 29 years old with alopecia areata. Some clones in this sample may be carry-over from other donors' samples. The J gene is TRBJ2-5, the V gene TRBV12-3 or TRBV12-4, with 12 bases lining up with TRBD1. CDR3 sequence (DNA): TGTGCCAGCAGCCCCGGGACAGGGGGCCGCGAGACCCAGTACTTC. It translates to CASSPGTGGRETQYF.